The 32 T cell receptor beta chains below all came from one sample that was sequenced in a study of tissue T cells after allogeneic stem cell transplantation. Generated by immunoSEQ multiplex PCR, the TCRdb table keeps only in-frame clones and is missing some. The table lists several thousand clones, about 40% of them singletons. As to time point: mouse harvest day 14 after allogeneic transplant. Tail vein injection delivered 10^7 T-cell-depleted bone marrow cells and 10^6 splenic CD5+ T cells. The sequencing input was gut tissue. The receptors shown here come from a female BALB/c mouse given C57BL/6 T cells with graft-versus-host disease after an allogeneic hematopoietic cell transplant.

As regards this clone: These gene names are mouse names. The CDR3 extends 1 residue past the end of the read, so its final part is completed from the germline J gene. V usage is TRBV26 and J usage is TRBJ2-2; D is unresolved. CDR1 is KGHPV, CDR2 FQNQEV, per germline (reference sequence). V lost 3 bases and J lost 0, with 5 bases in between. The CDR3 loop spans 14 amino acids. The CDR3 here is CASSLDANTGQLYF. The sequenced part of the CDR3 DNA is TGTGCCAGCAGTCTAGACGCAAACACCGGGCAGCTCTAC.

A few counts support this clone. Genes and germline come from the mouse. The read comes to an end 1 residue before the CDR3 does, leaving the germline J gene to fill in the end. V gene TRBV31 combines with J gene TRBJ2-7, with 8 bases that match TRBD2. The CDR3 is made up of 15 amino acids. J lost 0 bases, V lost 1 base, and 5 bases had no gene match. Germline V gene data show CDR1 as GKSSPN and CDR2 as SITVG. The CDR3 bases that were read are TGTGCCTGGAGTCCCGGGTGGGGGGGCTCCTATGAACAGTAC. It yields the protein CAWSPGWGGSYEQY. The entire CDR3 reads CAWSPGWGGSYEQYF.

With respect to this clone: Genes and germline are mouse. The read falls 1 residue short of the CDR3 end, and the missing part is taken from the germline J gene. V and J are TRBV26 and TRBJ2-3, with 9 bases fitting TRBD1. J lost 2 bases, V lost 5 bases, and 2 bases had no gene match. The germline V gene encodes CDR1 KGHPV and CDR2 FQNQEV (reference sequence). This CDR3 has 14 amino acids. The CDR3 is CASSVQGAAETLYF. The sequenced CDR3 bases are TGTGCCAGCAGTGTACAGGGGGCTGCAGAAACGCTGTAT.

This clone ranks as medium-sized. Mouse gene names apply. The read gets to within 1 residue of the CDR3 end, and the germline J gene fills in the rest. This sequence joins TRBV16 and TRBJ1-4, with TRBD1 as a possible D gene (6 bases). Germline V CDR1 and CDR2: SGHSA, FRNQAP. The CDR3 is 14 residues long. The germline V and J ends were trimmed by 4 bases and 0 bases, with 6 bases remaining between them. The CDR3 DNA, read in part, is TGTGCAAGCAGCTGGACAGTTTCCAACGAAAGATTATTT. It codes for CASSWTVSNERLF. The CDR3 reads in full as CASSWTVSNERLFF.

As for this clone: Genes here carry mouse names. The sequenced fragment ends 1 residue before the CDR3 boundary, so the rest is inferred from the germline J gene. V usage is TRBV31 and J usage is TRBJ1-1; a possible D gene is TRBD1 (6 bases). Germline V gene data show CDR1 as GKSSPN and CDR2 as SITVG. This CDR3 is 13 amino acids long. The V end lost 1 base, the J end lost 5 bases, and 11 bases lay between the germline ends. The CDR3 here is CAWSPPGQTEVFF. The DNA read from the CDR3 is TGTGCCTGGAGTCCGCCGGGACAAACAGAAGTCTTC. Drawing the rest from reference TRBV31 and TRBJ1-1, the complete variable domain is AQTIHQWPVAEIKAVGSPLSLGCTIKGKSSPNLYWYWQATGGTLQQLFYSITVGQVESVVQLNLSASRPKDDQFILSTEKLLLSHSGFYLCAWSPPGQTEVFFGKGTRLTVV.

A remark on this clone: All gene names here are mouse names. The read stops 1 residue short of the end of the CDR3; the missing end is completed from the germline J gene. This chain links TRBV12-1 with TRBJ2-5, with 12 bases aligning to TRBD2. V lost 2 bases to trimming and J lost 2 bases; unmatched junction nucleotides: 1. Germline V gene sequence: CDR1 SGHSN, CDR2 HYEKVE. The CDR3 runs to 15 residues. The CDR3 DNA, read in part, is TGTGCCAGCTCTCCGACTGGGGGGGCCCAAGACACCCAGTAC. This sequence encodes CASSPTGGAQDTQY. The entire CDR3 protein is CASSPTGGAQDTQYF. Full variable domain (remainder filled in from reference TRBV12-1 and TRBJ2-5): DSGVVQSPRHIIKEKGGRSVLTCIPISGHSNVVWYQQTLGKELKFLIQHYEKVERDKGFLPSRFSVQQFDDYHSEMNMSALELEDSAMYFCASSPTGGAQDTQYFGPGTRLLVL.

Only a few counts were recorded for this clone. Any gene name here is a mouse gene name. The CDR3 end lies 1 residue beyond the end of the read and is filled in from the germline J gene. The chain recombines TRBV1 with TRBJ2-7, with D hard to call. CDR3 length equals 12 residues. V lost 1 base and J lost 6, with 7 bases in between. Germline assignment: CDR1 NSQYPW and CDR2 LRSPGD (reference sequence). The covered CDR3 bases are TGCACCTGCAGTGCAGCGGGGTCTGAACAGTAC. It is translated as CTCSAAGSEQY. The whole CDR3 is CTCSAAGSEQYF.

As concerns this clone: The listed genes are named as in mouse. The read halts 1 residue ahead of the CDR3 end, with the missing end drawn from the germline J gene. This sequence joins TRBV26 and TRBJ1-1; 8 bases map to TRBD1. V lost 3 bases to trimming and J lost 1 base; unmatched junction nucleotides: 4. Germline lookup yields CDR1 KGHPV and CDR2 FQNQEV (reference sequence). This CDR3 region has 15 residues. CDR3 amino acids: CASSLGRGRNTEVFF. The covered CDR3 bases are TGTGCCAGCAGTCTCGGCAGGGGGCGAAACACAGAAGTCTTC.

This clone was counted between two and nine times. Each gene name is a mouse one. The read halts 1 residue ahead of the CDR3 end, with the missing end drawn from the germline J gene. The chain has TRBV26 and TRBJ2-7; unclear D gene. CDR3 size: 11 residues. CDR1 and CDR2 (germline): KGHPV, FQNQEV (reference sequence). Trimming took 4 bases from V and 4 from J, leaving 5 bases between them. The DNA read from the CDR3 is TGTGCCAGCAGTCCAGGTTATGAACAGTAC. This translates into CASSPGYEQY. The complete CDR3 sequence is CASSPGYEQYF.

On this clone: Mouse gene names and germline throughout. The read ends 1 residue shy of where the CDR3 ends; the end is completed using the germline J gene. The rearrangement links TRBV16 to TRBJ2-3; D is unresolved. CDR1 and CDR2 (germline): SGHSA, FRNQAP. V was pared by 3 bases and J by 0 bases, with 7 bases between. The CDR3 totals 14 residues. The DNA read from the CDR3 is TGTGCAAGCAGCTTTGGCACTAGTGCAGAAACGCTGTAT. Its translation: CASSFGTSAETLY. The CDR3, in full, reads CASSFGTSAETLYF.

This clone is a singleton in its sample. Genes and germline come from the mouse. The read comes to an end 1 residue before the CDR3 does, leaving the germline J gene to fill in the end. The chain joins TRBV26 to TRBJ2-4; TRBD2 matches at 7 bases. The length of the CDR3 is 15 residues. The J segment lost 8 bases and the V segment lost 0 bases, leaving 8 bases of the junction unmatched. From germline, CDR1 is KGHPV and CDR2 FQNQEV (reference sequence). CDR3 protein: CASSLSLGEGSTLYF. Incomplete CDR3 DNA: TGTGCCAGCAGTCTGTCTCTGGGGGAAGGTAGCACCTTGTAC.

This clone was seen more than once but under ten times. Gene names are mouse gene names. The CDR3 end falls 1 residue outside the read, so it is completed with the germline J gene. This chain connects TRBV1 to TRBJ2-2; the D gene is possibly TRBD2 (6 bases). The V end lost 1 base, the J end lost 0 bases, and 9 bases lay between the germline ends. Germline V CDR1 and CDR2: NSQYPW, LRSPGD (reference sequence). The CDR3 is 16 amino acids. The sequenced CDR3 bases are TGCACCTGCAGTGCAGTTGGGGGACCAAACACCGGGCAGCTCTAC. Its protein is CTCSAVGGPNTGQLY. The entire CDR3 sequence reads CTCSAVGGPNTGQLYF.

This clone is classed as medium-sized. Gene labels here are mouse ones. The read ends 1 residue shy of where the CDR3 ends; the end is completed using the germline J gene. V is TRBV12-1 and J is TRBJ2-7; TRBD2 agrees at 11 bases. In germline, CDR1 is SGHSN, CDR2 HYEKVE. This CDR3 comprises 14 residues. The V and J ends lost 2 bases and 4 bases, in that order; junction bases with no gene match: 3. The CDR3 protein is CASSRTGGPYEQYF. Incomplete CDR3 DNA: TGTGCCAGCTCTCGGACTGGGGGGCCTTATGAACAGTAC. Supplemented by reference TRBV12-1 and TRBJ2-7, the full variable domain reads DSGVVQSPRHIIKEKGGRSVLTCIPISGHSNVVWYQQTLGKELKFLIQHYEKVERDKGFLPSRFSVQQFDDYHSEMNMSALELEDSAMYFCASSRTGGPYEQYFGPGTRLTVL.

This clone was seen more than once but under ten times. Gene names denote mouse genes. The observed sequence ends 1 residue before the CDR3 terminus, with the missing tail filled in from the germline J gene. The J gene is TRBJ1-1, the V gene TRBV16; the D gene is possibly TRBD1 (5 bases). This CDR3 region has 14 residues. CDR1 and CDR2 from the germline V gene are SGHSA and FRNQAP. Trimming pared 3 bases from V and 0 bases from J, leaving 8 bases between. CDR3 DNA, as far as it was read: TGTGCAAGCAGCTTGAGGGGTTCAAACACAGAAGTCTTC. Amino acids: CASSLRGSNTEVF. The full-length CDR3 reads as CASSLRGSNTEVFF. Using reference TRBV16 and TRBJ1-1 for the parts outside the CDR3, the full variable domain is NAGVIQTPRHKVTGKGQEATLWCEPISGHSAVFWYRQTIVQGLEFLTYFRNQAPIDDSGMPKERFSAQMPNQSHSTLKIQSTQPQDSAVYLCASSLRGSNTEVFFGKGTRLTVV.

For this clone: Genes and germline are mouse. The read stops 1 residue short of the end of the CDR3; the missing end is completed from the germline J gene. This chain links TRBV12-1 with TRBJ2-2; D perhaps matches TRBD1 (6 bases). The V end lost 0 bases, the J end lost 0 bases, and 7 bases lay between the germline ends. CDR1 is SGHSN, CDR2 HYEKVE, per germline. This CDR3 has 15 amino acids. CDR3 DNA (partial): TGTGCCAGCTCTCTCGGGACAACAAACACCGGGCAGCTCTAC. This translates into CASSLGTTNTGQLY. The CDR3 reads in full as CASSLGTTNTGQLYF.

Of note for this clone: Mouse names are used for the genes. The read finishes 1 residue shy of the CDR3 end, and the germline J gene is used to complete it. V gene TRBV3 combines with J gene TRBJ1-4; TRBD1 agrees at 8 bases. Germline V gene lookup returns CDR1 SNHLY and CDR2 FYNGKV (reference sequence). CDR3 length equals 13 residues. J gave up 2 bases and V 9 bases, and 2 bases lay outside the gene matches. The DNA read from the CDR3 is TGTGCCAGGAGACAGGGGTCCAACGAAAGATTATTT. This translates into CARRQGSNERLF. In full, the CDR3 is CARRQGSNERLFF.

About this clone: Gene names and germline match the mouse. The CDR3 extends 1 residue past the end of the read, so its final part is completed from the germline J gene. This chain links TRBV3 with TRBJ1-4; possible D gene TRBD1, 5 bases. Germline V gives CDR1 SNHLY, CDR2 FYNGKV (reference sequence). The CDR3 contains 14 residues. V dropped 5 bases and J dropped 0 bases, with 7 bases sitting between them. CDR3 DNA, as far as it was read: TGTGCCAGCAGCCGGACAATTTCCAACGAAAGATTATTT. Translating it yields CASSRTISNERLF. From start to end, the CDR3 is CASSRTISNERLFF. The variable domain in full, completed from reference TRBV3 and TRBJ1-4, reads GPKVLQIPSHQIIDMGQMVTLNCDPVSNHLYFYWYKQILGQQMEFLVNFYNGKVMEKSKLFKDQFSVERPDGSYFTLKIQPTALEDSAVYFCASSRTISNERLFFGHGTKLSVL.

About this clone: Gene names and germline refer to mouse. Read coverage stops 1 residue before the CDR3 terminus; the germline J gene supplies the remainder. The chain is built from TRBV3 and TRBJ1-1; no definite D call. Trimming pared 3 bases from V and 0 bases from J, leaving 8 bases between. Germline-derived CDR1 and CDR2 are SNHLY and FYNGKV (reference sequence). This CDR3 is built from 14 residues. Incomplete CDR3 DNA: TGTGCCAGCAGCTTGAGGCAGGCAAACACAGAAGTCTTC. Amino acids: CASSLRQANTEVF. Given in full, the CDR3 is CASSLRQANTEVFF.

To note about this clone: Gene names and germline match the mouse. Coverage ceases 1 residue before the CDR3 finishes, and the germline J gene fills in the end. The chain combines TRBV5 with TRBJ2-1; 12 positions match TRBD2. The CDR3 runs to 15 residues. Germline CDR1 reads LGHNA; CDR2 reads YNLKQL (reference sequence). The J segment lost 6 bases and the V segment lost 4 bases, leaving 4 bases of the junction unmatched. The part of the CDR3 DNA that was read is TGTGCCAGCAGCCCTCGACTGGGGGGGCGTGCTGAGCAGTTC. Its translation is CASSPRLGGRAEQF. The entire CDR3 sequence reads CASSPRLGGRAEQFF.

Remarks on this clone: Germline and genes here are mouse. Sequencing ends 1 residue short of the CDR3 end; the germline J gene provides the rest. The V and J genes are TRBV26 and TRBJ1-4; 7 positions match TRBD1. CDR1 and CDR2 (germline): KGHPV, FQNQEV (reference sequence). The CDR3 has 15 residues. V shed 0 bases, J shed 3 bases, and the junction held 1 base outside the gene matches. CDR3 DNA (partial): TGTGCCAGCAGTCTGTCACAGGGGACCAACGAAAGATTATTT. This gives the protein CASSLSQGTNERLF. The full CDR3 protein is CASSLSQGTNERLFF. Full variable domain (outside the CDR3, taken from reference TRBV26 and TRBJ1-4): NSKVIQTPRYLVKGQGQKAKMRCIPEKGHPVVFWYQQNKNNEFKFLINFQNQEVLQQIDMTEKRFSAECPSNSPCSLEIQSSEAGDSALYLCASSLSQGTNERLFFGHGTKLSVL.

This clone has more than one count but fewer than ten. The listed genes are named as in mouse. The read ends 1 residue early relative to the CDR3; the germline J gene fills the gap. The chain joins TRBV5 to TRBJ2-4, with no clear D. The germline V and J ends were trimmed by 0 bases and 5 bases, with 9 bases remaining between them. This CDR3 has 14 residues. The V gene's germline CDR1 is LGHNA and CDR2 YNLKQL (reference sequence). CDR3 sequence: CASSQERERNTLYF. CDR3 DNA (partial): TGTGCCAGCAGCCAAGAAAGGGAAAGAAACACCTTGTAC.

About this clone: The gene names given are mouse names. The missing CDR3 end, 1 residue past where the read stops, is filled in from the germline J gene. This chain joins TRBV26 and TRBJ2-5; D gene unclear. V was clipped by 2 bases and J by 6 bases, with 3 bases between them. Germline loops: CDR1 KGHPV, CDR2 FQNQEV (reference sequence). This CDR3 region has 11 residues. The sequenced part of the CDR3 DNA is TGTGCCAGCAGTCTGAGTGACACCCAGTAC. Translated: CASSLSDTQY. The CDR3, in full, reads CASSLSDTQYF.

This clone appeared a single time. Mouse gene names and germline throughout. The read stops 1 residue short of the end of the CDR3; the missing end is completed from the germline J gene. The J gene is TRBJ1-1, the V gene TRBV26; 7 bases are shared with TRBD1. V was clipped by 0 bases and J by 0 bases; unmatched bases: 4. The CDR3 sequence is 16 residues long. Germline V CDR1 and CDR2: KGHPV, FQNQEV (reference sequence). The DNA read from the CDR3 is TGTGCCAGCAGTCTGTCCACAGGGGCCTCAAACACAGAAGTCTTC. Amino acid sequence: CASSLSTGASNTEVF. The whole CDR3 reads CASSLSTGASNTEVFF.

This clone was detected only a few times. Genes here carry mouse names. The sequence runs out 1 residue before the end of the CDR3; the remainder is reconstructed from the germline J gene. The rearrangement links TRBV12-1 to TRBJ2-5, with D hard to call. The CDR3 length is 14 residues. V was cut by 0 bases and J by 1 base, with 7 bases left in between. Germline V gene data show CDR1 as SGHSN and CDR2 as HYEKVE. The sequenced part of the CDR3 DNA is TGTGCCAGCTCTCTCGACACGCACCAAGACACCCAGTAC. Its protein is CASSLDTHQDTQY. The CDR3 as a whole reads CASSLDTHQDTQYF.

With regard to this clone: Each gene name is a mouse one. The sequenced part of the CDR3 DNA is TGTGCGGGACGGGGAGGGAGCAACCAGGCTCCGCTT. This encodes CAGRGGSNQAPL. In full, the CDR3 is CAGRGGSNQAPLF. This chain connects TRBV19 to TRBJ1-5; perhaps TRBD1 as D (5 bases). Coverage ceases 1 residue before the CDR3 finishes, and the germline J gene fills in the end. Germline CDR1 reads FNHDT; CDR2 reads SITEND (reference sequence). This CDR3 contains 13 residues.

Points on this clone: The genes are named according to mouse. Coverage ceases 1 residue before the CDR3 finishes, and the germline J gene fills in the end. The chain recombines TRBV1 with TRBJ2-5; TRBD1 might be the D (5 bases). Per germline, CDR1 NSQYPW and CDR2 LRSPGD (reference sequence). This CDR3 has 15 residues. Between the trimmed V and J ends, which lost 0 bases and 6 bases, there was a span of 13 bases. The CDR3 sequence: CTCSADQRGEDTQYF. Incomplete CDR3 DNA: TGCACCTGCAGTGCAGATCAGAGGGGAGAGGACACCCAGTAC.

In the case of this clone: Any gene name here is a mouse gene name. With the read ending 1 residue before the CDR3 end, the germline J gene is used to fill in that end. The chain combines TRBV12-1 with TRBJ2-3; 9 positions agree with TRBD2. The CDR3 is 17 residues long. V shed 0 bases and J 0 bases; nucleotides not matched to a gene: 6. The germline V gene has CDR1 SGHSN and CDR2 HYEKVE. The CDR3 DNA, read in part, is TGTGCCAGCTCTCTCGTACCTGGGGGGGGAAGTGCAGAAACGCTGTAT. This sequence encodes CASSLVPGGGSAETLY. The whole CDR3 protein reads CASSLVPGGGSAETLYF.

In this sample, this clone turned up a few times. The genes and germline here are from mouse. From the germline J gene comes the end of the CDR3, since the read stops 1 residue before it. The V call is TRBV3, the J call TRBJ2-7, with 10 positions matching TRBD2. Germline loops: CDR1 SNHLY, CDR2 FYNGKV (reference sequence). The V segment lost 2 bases and the J segment 1 base; nucleotides outside the gene matches: 2. The CDR3 spans 15 residues. The CDR3 bases that were read are TGTGCCAGCAGCTTACGGACTGGGGGTTCCTATGAACAGTAC. Translation: CASSLRTGGSYEQY. The full CDR3 protein reads CASSLRTGGSYEQYF.

Regarding this clone: These gene names are mouse names. The CDR3 is cut off 1 residue early in the read; its end comes from the germline J gene. This chain links TRBV26 with TRBJ2-4; D assignment may be TRBD1 or TRBD2 (5 bases each). Germline-derived CDR1 and CDR2 are KGHPV and FQNQEV (reference sequence). This CDR3 is 14 amino acids long. V was shortened by 3 bases and J by 0 bases, with 7 bases between the two germline ends. The sequenced CDR3 bases are TGTGCCAGCAGTCTCCGGGGGAGTCAAAACACCTTGTAC. As protein: CASSLRGSQNTLY. The CDR3 reads in full as CASSLRGSQNTLYF.

By its share, this clone is medium-sized (0.01 to 0.1%). Gene and germline names: mouse. With the read ending 1 residue before the CDR3 end, the germline J gene is used to fill in that end. The chain joins TRBV4 to TRBJ2-5; possible D gene TRBD2, 6 bases. Trimming cost V 5 bases and J 0 bases, with 9 bases left between them. The CDR3 contains 14 residues. Germline CDR1 LGHDT, CDR2 YNNKQL (reference sequence). This chain's CDR3 is CASSPWGNQDTQYF. The CDR3 DNA, read in part, is TGTGCCAGCAGCCCCTGGGGTAACCAAGACACCCAGTAC.

The sample holds a few counts of this clone. Mouse gene names apply. With the read ending 1 residue before the CDR3 end, the germline J gene is used to fill in that end. V gene TRBV16 combines with J gene TRBJ2-5, with TRBD2 matching 8 bases. Germline CDR1 reads SGHSA; CDR2 reads FRNQAP. This CDR3 spans 15 amino acids. With 0 bases clipped from V and 8 bases from J, the junction kept 7 bases outside the gene matches. CDR3 bases read: TGTGCAAGCAGCTTAGAGGGGGGGGCGCAGGTCACCCAGTAC. This encodes CASSLEGGAQVTQY. The full CDR3 reads CASSLEGGAQVTQYF.

This clone has a handful of counts. Each gene name is a mouse one. The CDR3 extends 1 residue past the end of the read, so its final part is completed from the germline J gene. This sequence joins TRBV15 and TRBJ2-7, with 9 bases that match TRBD2. The CDR3 consists of 14 residues. The germline CDR1 and CDR2 sequences are SGHND and FRSKSL. With V trimmed by 1 base and J by 3 bases, 1 base remained unmatched. The CDR3 region is CASSLGDWVYEQYF. CDR3 DNA (partial): TGTGCCAGCAGTTTAGGGGACTGGGTCTATGAACAGTAC.